This T cell receptor (beta chain) was captured in a study of somatic mutations in cytotoxic T cells in rheumatoid arthritis. Study-wide background: Flow cytometric sorting isolated some V beta antibody-stained T-cell populations at nearly 100% purity, and among them were V beta1+ cells that underwent TCRB sequencing.

Once isolated by positive magnetic bead selection, the CD4+ and CD8+ cells had their purity checked by flow cytometry. General study findings and limits: Among fewer than 75 patients, roughly eight showed a largest CD8+ clone that surpassed 20% of CD8+ cells.

Using immunoSEQ multiplex PCR, the repertoire was profiled, and TCRdb retains in-frame clones only, with some absent. Of tens of thousands of clones detected, 70% to 85% appear once; the ten largest clones hold approximately 3.2%. CDR3 length: 15 residues. From germline, CDR1 is SEHNR and CDR2 FQNEAQ (reference sequence). V was clipped by 5 bases and J by 3 bases; unmatched bases: 10. Turning to this clone: Its specificity is not known.

This clonotype was sampled from a man between 40 and 49 years old in good health. The rearrangement uses TRBV7-9 and TRBJ2-7, with 7 bases identical to TRBD1. The material sequenced was CD8+ T cells sorted from blood. The CDR3 sequence is CASSHDRAIRYEQYF. The CDR3 bases are TGTGCCAGCAGCCACGACAGGGCTATCCGCTACGAGCAGTACTTC.